This T cell receptor beta chain was profiled in a study of blood T cell repertoires in COVID-19. On the study more broadly: The samples span acute and convalescent COVID-19 from the United States, Italy and Spain. In each case, the material was cDNA or gDNA derived from T cells, B-cell-depleted T cells, or PBMCs.

This clone has a handful of counts. In the source study's methods: Amplification with reference gene primers provided the estimates of nucleated cell counts. The protocol was immunoSEQ multiplex PCR, while the TCRdb copy is restricted to in-frame clones and leaves out a portion. The V and J calls and clone size were taken over from that table, and D and trimming were inferred from the DNA. The sample comprises about 220,000 clones, less than 85% of which are singletons, and about 3.6% rests with the top ten. The TCR was taken from a woman aged 80 or older with acute or convalescent COVID-19. The sequenced material came from peripheral blood.

The CDR3 bases are TGTGCCAGCGCCCCATATAGGGGGCAAACTGAAGCTTTCTTT. This codes for CASAPYRGQTEAFF. The gene calls are TRBV7-2 and TRBJ1-1, with 7 nucleotides matching TRBD1. CDR1 and CDR2 from the germline V gene are SGHTA and FQGNSA. The ends lost 8 bases at V and 5 bases at J; junction bases unmatched: 11. The CDR3 extends over 14 amino acids.